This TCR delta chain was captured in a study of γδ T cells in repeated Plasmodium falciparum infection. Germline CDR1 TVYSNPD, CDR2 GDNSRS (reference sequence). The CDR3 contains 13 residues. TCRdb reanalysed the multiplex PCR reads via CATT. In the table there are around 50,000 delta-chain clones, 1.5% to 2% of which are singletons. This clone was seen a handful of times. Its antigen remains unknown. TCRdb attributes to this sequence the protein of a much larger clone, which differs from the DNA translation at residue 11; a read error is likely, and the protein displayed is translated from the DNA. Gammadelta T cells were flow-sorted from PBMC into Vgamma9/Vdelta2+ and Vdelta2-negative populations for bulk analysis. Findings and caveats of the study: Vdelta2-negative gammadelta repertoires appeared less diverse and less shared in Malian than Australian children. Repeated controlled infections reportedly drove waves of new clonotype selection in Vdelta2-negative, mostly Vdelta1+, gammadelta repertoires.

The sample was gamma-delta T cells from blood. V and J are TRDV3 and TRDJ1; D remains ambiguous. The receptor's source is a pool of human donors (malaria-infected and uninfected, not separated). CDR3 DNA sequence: TGTGCCTTTAGGGGGTCGGAACGACATAAATTCATCTTT. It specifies CAFRGSERHKFIF.